This T cell receptor (beta chain) appears in the sequencing data of a study of T cell changes during pregnancy in multiple sclerosis. Sequencing was performed with immunoSEQ multiplex PCR; in TCRdb, only in-frame clones are kept and a portion is missing. The top ten clones hold 0.25% of a sample with roughly 50,000 clones, around 92% of them seen once. The CDR3 has 18 amino acids. J lost 5 bases, V lost 0 bases, and 7 bases had no gene match. The germline CDR1 and CDR2 sequences are SGDLS and YYNGEE. The sample here was CD4+ T cells from peripheral blood mononuclear cells, taken in the third trimester of pregnancy. This TCR was sampled from a female donor with multiple sclerosis, enrolled in a pregnancy study. The rearrangement joins TRBV9 to TRBJ2-5; 16 bases are shared with TRBD2. Here the CDR3 DNA reads TGTGCCAGCAGCGTAGCTACGGGGACTAGCGGGGGGGAGGAGACCCAGTACTTC. Protein product: CASSVATGTSGGEETQYF.